Presented here are 28 T cell receptor beta chains from one specimen sequenced in a study of vaccination effects on CD4 cells after COVID-19. Produced via immunoSEQ multiplex PCR; TCRdb's table is partial and in-frame only. The profile covers 78,000 or so clones, with about four fifths appearing a single time and roughly 10% taken by the ten largest. Pools of viral peptides were used by the ViraFEST assay to expand antigen-specific CD4+ T cells ahead of sequencing. CD4+ T cells were isolated after about eleven days of culture. Negative nucleocapsid antibody tests before and after vaccination confirmed no previous SARS-CoV-2 infection. Their recognized antigens are unknown. This specimen was CD4+ T cells from PBMCs cultured with SARS-CoV-2 spike peptides, taken before COVID-19 vaccination. Source of these receptors: a human donor who received a COVID-19 vaccine.

This chain connects TRBV6-5 to TRBJ2-3, with D tentatively TRBD1 or TRBD2 (5 bases each). This CDR3 is 15 amino acids long. Trimming removed 2 bases from V and 4 bases from J, with 13 bases in between. Per germline, CDR1 MNHEY and CDR2 SVGAGI. The CDR3 DNA reads as TGTGCCAGCAGTTACACGGGGCGATCGGCAGATACGCAGTATTTT. As protein: CASSYTGRSADTQYF.

This clone was found once. In DNA, the CDR3 is TGTGCCAGCAGCGTTAGCGGGGGGATCGCAGATACGCAGTATTTT. It translates to CASSVSGGIADTQYF. The chain couples TRBV9 to TRBJ2-3; 10 bases line up with TRBD2. The length of the CDR3 is 15 residues. Germline trimming cut 2 bases from V and 4 bases from J; bases unmatched to any gene: 4. CDR1 SGDLS and CDR2 YYNGEE come from the germline V gene.

This rearrangement joins TRBV5-5 to TRBJ1-6; no definite D call. The CDR3 runs to 16 residues. The ends were cut back, 0 bases at V and 0 bases at J, with 7 bases in the middle. The germline V gene encodes CDR1 SGHKS and CDR2 YYEKEE (reference sequence). DNA for the CDR3: TGTGCCAGCAGCTTGGACACGAGCTCCTATAATTCACCCCTCCACTTT. Translating it yields CASSLDTSSYNSPLHF.

This clone was seen more than once but under ten times. The chain carries TRBV1 and TRBJ1-3. TRBV1 counts as a pseudogene. This CDR3 has 15 amino acids. CDR3 sequence reads: CTSSSPARWGNTIYF. The DNA for the CDR3 is TGCACCAGCTCCAGCCCGGCCCGATGGGGAAACACCATATATTTT.

The table lists this clone with a few counts. This rearrangement joins TRBV9 to TRBJ2-4, with TRBD2 matching over 11 bases. Germline CDR1 reads SGDLS; CDR2 reads YYNGEE. CDR3 size: 19 residues. V shed 0 bases and J 1 base; nucleotides not matched to a gene: 9. The CDR3 protein is CASSVAASGGLGAKNIQYF. The CDR3 nucleotides are TGTGCCAGCAGCGTAGCGGCTAGCGGGGGGCTTGGGGCCAAAAACATTCAGTACTTC.

V is TRBV6-5 and J is TRBJ1-2; 9 nucleotides match TRBD1. The J segment lost 4 bases and the V segment lost 0 bases, leaving 3 bases of the junction unmatched. Germline CDR1 reads MNHEY; CDR2 reads SVGAGI. The CDR3 has 15 residues. In nucleotides, the CDR3 is TGTGCCAGCAGTTACTCGGGGACAGGGACCTATGGCTACACCTTC. Encoded protein: CASSYSGTGTYGYTF.

CDR3 nucleotide sequence: TGTGCCAGCTCCCCCCGGGGGCCGGATACGCAGTATTTT. This encodes CASSPRGPDTQYF. The chain carries TRBV12-3 or TRBV12-4 and TRBJ2-3; perhaps D is TRBD1 or TRBD2 (6 bases each). The CDR3 contains 13 residues. V gave up 8 bases and J gave up 6 bases, with 15 bases separating them.

This chain uses TRBV6-2 or TRBV6-3 with TRBJ1-5; 7 bases align to TRBD1. J gave up 4 bases and V 2 bases, and 2 bases lay outside the gene matches. The CDR3 extends over 14 amino acids. Germline V CDR1 and CDR2: MNHEY, SVGEGT. As DNA, the CDR3 is TGTGCCAGCAGTTACGGGACAGCTAATCAGCCCCAGCATTTT. Residues: CASSYGTANQPQHF.

The sample holds one count of this clone. This sequence joins TRBV12-3 or TRBV12-4 and TRBJ1-1; 8 bases map to TRBD1. V lost 8 bases and J lost 7; bases outside the gene matches: 6. The CDR3 loop spans 12 amino acids. DNA for the CDR3: TGTGCCAGCGTCTCAGGGGGCAATGAAGCTTTCTTT. It specifies CASVSGGNEAFF.

This clone showed up just a few times. In nucleotides, the CDR3 is TGCGCCAGCCGTCTTAACCTGAACACTGAAGCTTTCTTT. This translates into CASRLNLNTEAFF. This chain links TRBV5-1 with TRBJ1-1, with D unclear. The germline V gene has CDR1 SGHRS and CDR2 YFSETQ. The CDR3 covers 13 residues. Trimming took 7 bases from V and 0 from J, leaving 10 bases between them.

In this sample, this clone turned up a few times. This chain's CDR3 is CASGNHLDYGYTF. Written as DNA, the CDR3 is TGTGCCAGTGGGAATCACCTCGACTATGGCTACACCTTC. The chain is built from TRBV2 and TRBJ1-2; D gene uncertain. The germline V gene has CDR1 SNHLY and CDR2 FYNNEI. Trimming removed 9 bases from V and 3 bases from J, with 14 bases in between. CDR3 size: 13 residues.

The gene calls are TRBV2 and TRBJ1-1; no clear D. The V gene lost 4 bases and the J gene lost 7 bases, with 13 bases spanning the gap. The CDR3 has 13 amino acids. CDR1 is SNHLY and CDR2 is FYNNEI in the germline V gene. CDR3 residues: CASSVDTRFEAFF. CDR3 sequence (DNA): TGTGCCAGCAGTGTCGACACGAGATTTGAAGCTTTCTTT.

A few counts support this clone. This chain connects TRBV14 to TRBJ2-2; D might be TRBD2 (5 bases). Germline V gene lookup returns CDR1 SGHDN and CDR2 FVKESK. Trimming pared 6 bases from V and 7 bases from J, leaving 15 bases between. The CDR3 runs to 14 residues. For the CDR3, the DNA is TGTGCCAGCAGTTTGCGGGCCGCACACGGGGAGCTGTTTTTT. Its protein is CASSLRAAHGELFF.

The V call is TRBV11-2, the J call TRBJ2-1, with 10 bases fitting TRBD2. V was clipped by 3 bases and J by 3 bases; unmatched bases: 2. This CDR3 region has 15 residues. The germline gives CDR1 SGHAT, CDR2 FQNNGV. The CDR3: CASSFGLAVYNEQFF. CDR3 DNA: TGTGCCAGCAGCTTCGGACTAGCGGTCTACAATGAGCAGTTCTTC. Combining the CDR3 with reference TRBV11-2 and TRBJ2-1 gives the whole variable domain EAGVAQSPRYKIIEKRQSVAFWCNPISGHATLYWYQQILGQGPKLLIQFQNNGVVDDSQLPKDRFSAERLKGVDSTLKIQPAKLEDSAVYLCASSFGLAVYNEQFFGPGTRLTVL.

The V call is TRBV7-2, the J call TRBJ2-3; D is unresolved. Trimming stripped 6 bases from V and 2 bases from J, with 9 bases between. Per the germline V gene, CDR1 is SGHTA and CDR2 is FQGNSA. There are 13 residues in the CDR3. CDR3 DNA sequence: TGTGCCAGCAGGTCCCGGTCCACAGATACGCAGTATTTT. Amino acid sequence: CASRSRSTDTQYF.

The gene calls are TRBV19 and TRBJ2-2; perhaps TRBD1 as D (5 bases). The ends were cut back, 7 bases at V and 0 bases at J, with 18 bases in the middle. From germline, CDR1 is LNHDA and CDR2 SQIVND (reference sequence). The CDR3 runs 17 residues. CDR3 residues: CASTPTRWTTNTGELFF. For the CDR3, the DNA is TGTGCCAGTACCCCCACCCGTTGGACAACGAACACCGGGGAGCTGTTTTTT. The full variable domain, its missing parts supplied by reference TRBV19 and TRBJ2-2, is DGGITQSPKYLFRKEGQNVTLSCEQNLNHDAMYWYRQDPGQGLRLIYYSQIVNDFQKGDIAEGYSVSREKKESFPLTVTSAQKNPTAFYLCASTPTRWTTNTGELFFGEGSRLTVL.

V and J are TRBV19 and TRBJ2-1; 9 positions agree with TRBD1. This CDR3 contains 16 residues. Per the germline V gene, CDR1 is LNHDA and CDR2 is SQIVND (reference sequence). Trimming at V came to 8 bases and at J to 8 bases, leaving 16 bases not matched to a gene. DNA of the CDR3: TGTGCCAGTGACACCCGCGTGGGACAGGGTCGATATGAGCAGTTCTTC. It translates to CASDTRVGQGRYEQFF.

The chain carries TRBV7-2 and TRBJ1-5, with D unclear. CDR3 length: 13 residues. With 1 base removed from V and 4 bases from J, the gap between germline ends came to 5 bases. The germline gives CDR1 SGHTA, CDR2 FQGNSA. This CDR3 reads CASSLEQNQPQHF. The CDR3 DNA reads as TGTGCCAGCAGCTTAGAACAGAATCAGCCCCAGCATTTT.

This chain links TRBV10-3 with TRBJ1-3; D remains unclear. Trimming cost V 0 bases and J 10 bases, with 13 bases left between them. The CDR3 runs to 14 residues. Per the germline V gene, CDR1 is ENHRY and CDR2 is SYGVKD. In DNA form, the CDR3 reads TGTGCCATCAGTGAGTCGACGGCGTCGTGGACCATATATTTT. Translating gives CAISESTASWTIYF.

The chain combines TRBV6-1 with TRBJ2-1, with 7 bases fitting TRBD1. CDR3 length: 14 residues. J gave up 5 bases and V 2 bases, and 3 bases lay outside the gene matches. Germline CDR1 is MNHNS and CDR2 is SASEGT. The CDR3 sequence is CASSESGQNNEQFF. The CDR3 DNA reads TGTGCCAGCAGTGAATCGGGACAGAACAATGAGCAGTTCTTC.

The chain carries TRBV19 and TRBJ2-3, with TRBD2 matching over 8 bases. V shed 3 bases, J shed 6 bases, and the junction held 14 bases outside the gene matches. This CDR3 is built from 17 residues. Germline CDR1 and CDR2: LNHDA and SQIVND (reference sequence). In DNA form, the CDR3 reads TGTGCCAGTAGTATTAAGGGGCTGCGGGGGGCCGGGGATACGCAGTATTTT. Its protein is CASSIKGLRGAGDTQYF.

V and J are TRBV19 and TRBJ2-1, with 9 bases lining up with TRBD2. With 4 bases clipped from V and 6 bases from J, the junction kept 10 bases outside the gene matches. The V gene's germline CDR1 is LNHDA and CDR2 SQIVND (reference sequence). The CDR3 is made up of 16 amino acids. The CDR3: CASSTSGTSNSNEQFF. The CDR3 DNA follows: TGTGCCAGTAGTACGAGCGGGACTAGCAATAGCAATGAGCAGTTCTTC.

The chain carries TRBV5-1 and TRBJ2-5; TRBD1 is a possible D gene (6 bases). The CDR3 has 16 amino acids. The V gene lost 4 bases and the J gene lost 2 bases, with 18 bases spanning the gap. Germline V gives CDR1 SGHRS, CDR2 YFSETQ. The CDR3 coding sequence is TGCGCCAGCAGCCCGGGCAGGGACACAATGCAAGAGACCCAGTACTTC. Amino acid sequence: CASSPGRDTMQETQYF.

The J gene is TRBJ2-3, the V gene TRBV6-5; 8 bases align to TRBD1. The ends lost 6 bases at V and 6 bases at J; junction bases unmatched: 5. CDR3 length: 13 residues. Looked up from germline, CDR1 is MNHEY and CDR2 is SVGAGI. CDR3 bases: TGTGCCAGCAGCATTGACAGGGGTGATACGCAGTATTTT. It specifies CASSIDRGDTQYF.

V and J are TRBV5-1 and TRBJ2-5; 8 nucleotides match TRBD1. V gave up 3 bases and J gave up 4 bases; unmatched junction bases: 5. CDR3 length: 14 residues. Germline CDR1 reads SGHRS; CDR2 reads YFSETQ. The CDR3 is CASSSPDRAETQYF. CDR3 nucleotides: TGCGCCAGCAGCTCCCCGGACAGGGCAGAGACCCAGTACTTC.

This clone was recorded a few times. The chain links TRBV6-1 to TRBJ1-4, with D perhaps matching TRBD1 (6 bases). The length of the CDR3 is 16 residues. V dropped 2 bases and J dropped 3 bases, with 13 bases sitting between them. CDR1 is MNHNS and CDR2 is SASEGT in the germline V gene. The CDR3 nucleotides read TGTGCCAGCAGTGAAAGGGGGGCCGCGGCTAATGAAAAACTGTTTTTT. Translated, it gives CASSERGAAANEKLFF.

This sequence joins TRBV18 and TRBJ2-3, with 12 bases matching TRBD2. Germline assignment: CDR1 KGHSH and CDR2 LQKENI. The V segment lost 1 base and the J segment 0 bases; nucleotides outside the gene matches: 5. This CDR3 has 18 residues. In DNA, the CDR3 is TGTGCCAGCTCACCACAGACTAGCGGGGGACACAGCACAGATACGCAGTATTTT. It specifies CASSPQTSGGHSTDTQYF. Full variable domain (rest looked up from reference TRBV18 and TRBJ2-3): NAGVMQNPRHLVRRRGQEARLRCSPMKGHSHVYWYRQLPEEGLKFMVYLQKENIIDESGMPKERFSAEFPKEGPSILRIQQVVRGDSAAYFCASSPQTSGGHSTDTQYFGPGTRLTVL.

The chain couples TRBV10-3 to TRBJ2-7, with D perhaps matching TRBD1 (5 bases). V lost 4 bases and J lost 6, with 10 bases in between. The CDR3 has 12 amino acids. The germline gives CDR1 ENHRY, CDR2 SYGVKD. CDR3 nucleotides: TGTGCCATCAGTGGGACACAATCCGAGCAGTACGTC. It specifies CAISGTQSEQYV.